This T cell receptor (beta chain) was documented in a study of T-cell reconstitution after alpha-beta-depleted transplantation in children. In this sample, this clonotype turned up many times. Library preparation (for TCRbeta) was performed with unique molecular identifiers. TCRdb passed the PCR reads through MiXCR, listing each CDR3 protein once. Of about 150,000 distinct CDR3 sequences detected, around 10% appear once; the ten largest clones hold about 13%. This sample comprised PBMCs, obtained before TCRalphabeta/CD19-depleted stem cell transplant. This receptor was taken from a boy between 2 and 10 years old with acute myeloid leukemia, due to receive a stem cell transplant.

CDR3 amino acids: CAWSVDDGYTF. The CDR3 DNA follows: TGTGCCTGGAGCGTCGATGATGGCTACACCTTC. The J gene is TRBJ1-2, the V gene TRBV30; no clear D. V shed 3 bases and J shed 6 bases, with 8 bases lying between them. CDR1 is GTSNPN and CDR2 is SVGIG in the germline V gene (reference sequence). The CDR3 covers 11 residues.